Below, 8 T cell receptor beta chains from the same sample are listed, as sequenced in a study of OX40 agonist ivuxolimab in advanced cancers. Here immunoSEQ multiplex PCR was the method, and the copy in TCRdb shows in-frame clones only, minus some. Among approximately 58,000 clones, about 83% were seen once, and the ten largest hold roughly 4.4%. The sequences come from CD4+ or CD8+ T cells sorted from blood, collected in a trial of the OX40 agonist ivuxolimab. The origin of the receptors is an adult with an advanced solid tumor such as melanoma, head and neck, liver or kidney cancer.

This rearrangement joins TRBV7-6 to TRBJ2-7; maybe TRBD2 (5 bases). Trimming stripped 7 bases from V and 5 bases from J, with 21 bases between. Per germline, CDR1 SGHVS and CDR2 FNYEAQ. This CDR3 contains 15 residues. Here the CDR3 DNA reads TGTGCCAGCACTCGATTTAAGGGAGCCAACCACGAGCAGTACTTC. Its protein product is CASTRFKGANHEQYF.

The V gene is TRBV28, the J gene TRBJ1-5; no reliable D call. There are 15 residues in the CDR3. Germline CDR1 MDHEN, CDR2 SYDVKM. The V and J ends lost 2 bases and 5 bases respectively, with 13 bases between them. This CDR3 is CASSLLAGGYQPQHF. DNA for the CDR3: TGTGCCAGCAGTTTACTAGCCGGTGGCTATCAGCCCCAGCATTTT. Combining the CDR3 with reference TRBV28 and TRBJ1-5 gives the whole variable domain DVKVTQSSRYLVKRTGEKVFLECVQDMDHENMFWYRQDPGLGLRLIYFSYDVKMKEKGDIPEGYSVSREKKERFSLILESASTNQTSMYLCASSLLAGGYQPQHFGDGTRLSIL.

The chain couples TRBV6-4 to TRBJ1-1; TRBD1 is a possible D gene (5 bases). The germline V gene encodes CDR1 MRHNA and CDR2 SNTAGT. The CDR3 consists of 14 residues. V was pared by 4 bases and J by 3 bases, with 12 bases between. The CDR3 nucleotides are TGTGCCAGCAGTGCAACCTTCAGGGACACTGAAGCTTTCTTT. Protein: CASSATFRDTEAFF.

V and J are TRBV7-3 and TRBJ2-4; 8 nucleotides match TRBD1. Germline V gene sequence: CDR1 SGHTA, CDR2 FQGTGA. The V gene end was trimmed by 3 bases and the J gene end by 8 bases; junction bases not matched to a gene: 6. This CDR3 is 14 amino acids long. Here the CDR3 reads CASSFGDRGDIQYF. In DNA, the CDR3 is TGTGCCAGCAGCTTTGGAGACAGGGGCGACATTCAGTACTTC.

The rearrangement links TRBV19 to TRBJ2-2; TRBD1 aligns across 9 bases. J was trimmed by 6 bases and V by 4 bases; bases with no gene match: 3. The CDR3 has 14 residues. Germline V CDR1 and CDR2: LNHDA, SQIVND (reference sequence). The CDR3 nucleotides are TGTGCCAGTAGTACCACAGGGGGCCCCGGGGAGCTGTTTTTT. It codes for CASSTTGGPGELFF. The full variable domain, in which reference TRBV19 and TRBJ2-2 provide the parts outside the CDR3, is DGGITQSPKYLFRKEGQNVTLSCEQNLNHDAMYWYRQDPGQGLRLIYYSQIVNDFQKGDIAEGYSVSREKKESFPLTVTSAQKNPTAFYLCASSTTGGPGELFFGEGSRLTVL.

The chain combines TRBV11-2 with TRBJ1-1; 11 bases fit TRBD1. This CDR3 contains 15 residues. Unmatched junction bases numbered 13, after V lost 5 bases and J lost 11 bases. The germline CDR1 and CDR2 sequences are SGHAT and FQNNGV. CDR3 nucleotide sequence: TGTGCCAGCAGCGGACAGGGGGCAATCCCCCAATCCGCTTTCTTT. Encoded protein: CASSGQGAIPQSAFF.

The chain couples TRBV2 to TRBJ2-5; 7 bases match TRBD1. Germline loops: CDR1 SNHLY, CDR2 FYNNEI. CDR3 length equals 13 residues. V shed 4 bases, J shed 5 bases, and the junction held 4 bases outside the gene matches. The CDR3 DNA reads TGTGCCAGCAGTGTCAGGGGGTCTGAGACCCAGTACTTC. Amino acid sequence: CASSVRGSETQYF.

The sample holds a few counts of this clone. The gene calls are TRBV5-8 and TRBJ2-7; D not resolved. CDR3 length equals 14 residues. Germline CDR1 and CDR2: SGHTS and YDEGEE. The V and J ends lost 0 bases and 2 bases respectively, with 9 bases between them. The CDR3 bases are TGTGCCAGCAGCTTGGGATTGAACGCCTACGAGCAGTACTTC. Translating it yields CASSLGLNAYEQYF.